The 20 T cell receptor beta chains presented below share a single source sample, sequenced in a study of blood T cell repertoires in COVID-19. The protocol was immunoSEQ multiplex PCR, while the TCRdb copy is restricted to in-frame clones and leaves out a portion. This table holds about 140,000 clones, more than 60% found once. The sequenced sample was peripheral blood. The origin of the receptors is a woman aged 60-70 years with acute or convalescent COVID-19.

V is TRBV6-5 and J is TRBJ2-3; 7 nucleotides match TRBD1. V was pared by 0 bases and J by 2 bases, with 5 bases of the junction left unmatched. CDR1 MNHEY and CDR2 SVGAGI come from the germline V gene. The CDR3 loop spans 16 amino acids. The CDR3 DNA sequence: TGTGCCAGCAGTTACTCGGGGACAGTCCTCACAGATACGCAGTATTTT. This sequence encodes CASSYSGTVLTDTQYF.

With respect to this clone: The sample contains more than one DNA sequence encoding this CDR3. The chain employs TRBV27 and TRBJ1-1, with TRBD1 matching over 8 bases. V dropped 6 bases and J dropped 4; count of bases not matched to a gene: 7. CDR1 MNHEY and CDR2 SMNVEV come from the germline V gene (reference sequence). This CDR3 comprises 14 residues. The DNA of the CDR3 is TGTGCCAGCAGCCAGAGACAGGGGAGCACTGAAGCTTTCTTT. Its protein product is CASSQRQGSTEAFF.

The chain has TRBV5-1 and TRBJ2-1; tentative D call: TRBD2 (5 bases). V was cut by 2 bases and J by 0 bases, with 9 bases left in between. The CDR3 spans 15 residues. The germline V gene encodes CDR1 SGHRS and CDR2 YFSETQ. In DNA, the CDR3 is TGCGCCAGCAGCTTTAGCGCGAGCTCCTACAATGAGCAGTTCTTC. Its protein is CASSFSASSYNEQFF.

V usage is TRBV18 and J usage is TRBJ1-4; no firm D call. V was pared by 2 bases and J by 3 bases, with 16 bases between. There are 17 residues in the CDR3. Per germline, CDR1 KGHSH and CDR2 LQKENI. The chain's CDR3 is CASSPLRVGLANEKLFF. The CDR3 DNA reads TGTGCCAGCTCACCATTACGAGTCGGGTTAGCTAATGAAAAACTGTTTTTT.

The chain combines TRBV27 with TRBJ2-3, with TRBD1 matching 9 bases. This CDR3 region has 16 residues. Germline V gene data show CDR1 as MNHEY and CDR2 as SMNVEV (reference sequence). V was pared by 7 bases and J by 5 bases, with 13 bases of the junction left unmatched. The CDR3 DNA reads as TGTGCCAGCACTCCTAGGAGGGACAGGGCTCAAGATACGCAGTATTTT. Protein sequence: CASTPRRDRAQDTQYF.

The J gene is TRBJ1-4, the V gene TRBV12-3 or TRBV12-4; weak D call: TRBD1 (6 bases). The CDR3 covers 13 residues. V was shortened by 5 bases and J by 5 bases, with 9 bases between the two germline ends. The CDR3 region is CASSTGHNEKLFF. The CDR3 coding sequence is TGTGCCAGCAGTACGGGACACAATGAAAAACTGTTTTTT.

The gene calls are TRBV9 and TRBJ2-5, with D possibly matching TRBD1 (7 bases). Per the germline V gene, CDR1 is SGDLS and CDR2 is YYNGEE. The CDR3 covers 15 residues. Trimming stripped 4 bases from V and 5 bases from J, with 18 bases between. CDR3 nucleotides: TGTGCCAGCAGCCGGGGGCAGGGGGATTGGGAGACCCAGTACTTC. This translates into CASSRGQGDWETQYF.

A single count supports this clone. The gene calls are TRBV7-9 and TRBJ2-7, with 7 bases fitting TRBD1. J was trimmed by 2 bases and V by 4 bases; bases with no gene match: 8. This CDR3 spans 15 amino acids. The germline CDR1 and CDR2 sequences are SEHNR and FQNEAQ (reference sequence). CDR3 sequence reads: CASSSEGAGAYEQYF. CDR3 nucleotides: TGTGCCAGCAGCTCAGAGGGGGCTGGGGCCTACGAGCAGTACTTC.

The rearrangement uses TRBV6-1 and TRBJ2-7; 9 nucleotides line up with TRBD1. Germline V gene sequence: CDR1 MNHNS, CDR2 SASEGT. This CDR3 region has 16 residues. V shed 2 bases, J shed 3 bases, and the junction held 8 bases outside the gene matches. CDR3 residues: CASSETTGGGIYEQYF. The CDR3 DNA reads as TGTGCCAGCAGTGAAACCACAGGGGGCGGCATCTACGAGCAGTACTTC.

The chain employs TRBV15 and TRBJ2-1; maybe TRBD1 (5 bases). In germline, CDR1 is LNHNV, CDR2 YYDKDF (reference sequence). Trimming removed 5 bases at V and 7 bases at J, with 18 bases between. CDR3 length equals 15 residues. The CDR3 here is CATSSLGPNWNEQFF. CDR3 DNA: TGTGCCACCAGCTCATTGGGGCCAAACTGGAATGAGCAGTTCTTC.

This clone came up a few times. The rearrangement links TRBV6-4 to TRBJ2-1; 9 bases match TRBD2. The CDR3 spans 16 residues. Germline V gene data show CDR1 as MRHNA and CDR2 as SNTAGT. Trimming cost V 4 bases and J 6 bases; bases outside gene matches: 10. Written as DNA, the CDR3 is TGTGCCAGCAGTGGGAAGACTAGCGGACATGCCAATGAGCAGTTCTTC. Protein sequence: CASSGKTSGHANEQFF.

This clone is a singleton in its sample. The chain combines TRBV18 with TRBJ2-2, with a weak D call TRBD1 (6 bases). The V and J ends lost 4 bases and 1 base respectively, with 13 bases between them. The CDR3 contains 16 residues. Germline V gene data show CDR1 as KGHSH and CDR2 as LQKENI. CDR3 region: CASSLWDIVNTGELFF. Here the CDR3 DNA reads TGTGCCAGCTCACTATGGGACATAGTGAACACCGGGGAGCTGTTTTTT.

The chain employs TRBV27 and TRBJ1-1; unclear D gene. Trimming stripped 6 bases from V and 4 bases from J, with 6 bases between. This CDR3 is 11 amino acids long. Germline values: CDR1 MNHEY, CDR2 SMNVEV (reference sequence). This CDR3 reads CASRTRTEAFF. For the CDR3, the DNA is TGTGCCAGCAGAACACGCACTGAAGCTTTCTTT.

The CDR3: CASSKDSRYGYTF. The CDR3 region has the DNA TGTGCCAGCAGTAAGGACAGTAGGTATGGCTACACCTTC. The chain couples TRBV28 to TRBJ1-2; TRBD1 is a possible D gene (6 bases). V lost 5 bases and J 5 bases, leaving 12 bases between the germline ends. This CDR3 is 13 amino acids long. Germline values: CDR1 MDHEN, CDR2 SYDVKM.

The chain employs TRBV5-1 and TRBJ1-2; TRBD1 might be the D (5 bases). This CDR3 region has 12 residues. V was pared by 4 bases and J by 10 bases, with 14 bases between. Germline loops: CDR1 SGHRS, CDR2 YFSETQ. CDR3 nucleotide sequence: TGCGCCAGCAGCAAGGACGGGGGGGACTACACCTTC. Translation gives CASSKDGGDYTF.

The chain recombines TRBV6-5 with TRBJ2-1, with no clear D. Germline values: CDR1 MNHEY, CDR2 SVGAGI. V was pared by 5 bases and J by 6 bases, with 14 bases between. The CDR3 length is 14 residues. The CDR3 loop reads CASSPIGPFNEQFF. CDR3 DNA sequence: TGTGCCAGCAGTCCCATTGGGCCCTTCAATGAGCAGTTCTTC.

The gene calls are TRBV6-5 and TRBJ2-3; a possible D gene is TRBD2 (5 bases). The CDR3 runs 14 residues. The V and J ends lost 3 bases and 5 bases respectively, with 12 bases between them. The germline V gene encodes CDR1 MNHEY and CDR2 SVGAGI. The CDR3 sequence is CASSYLGSVDTQYF. CDR3 DNA sequence: TGTGCCAGCAGTTATCTAGGGAGCGTAGATACGCAGTATTTT.

V gene TRBV6-2 or TRBV6-3 combines with J gene TRBJ1-1, with 7 bases that match TRBD1. Trimming cost V 6 bases and J 5 bases; bases outside gene matches: 9. The CDR3 length is 14 residues. Germline V gives CDR1 MNHEY, CDR2 SVGEGT. The chain's CDR3 is CASSDRARTTEAFF. The CDR3, as DNA: TGTGCCAGCAGCGACAGGGCGCGAACGACTGAAGCTTTCTTT.

The gene calls are TRBV6-1 and TRBJ2-7; 7 nucleotides agree with TRBD2. The junction had 16 bases not matched to a gene; V was cut back by 2 bases and J by 3 bases. This CDR3 is 18 amino acids long. Germline assignment: CDR1 MNHNS and CDR2 SASEGT. The CDR3 is CASSESHVGSGLIYEQYF. DNA of the CDR3: TGTGCCAGCAGTGAATCCCACGTCGGTAGCGGGTTAATCTACGAGCAGTACTTC.

The rearrangement uses TRBV4-1 and TRBJ2-3; 8 nucleotides agree with TRBD2. Per the germline V gene, CDR1 is MGHRA and CDR2 is YSYEKL. J gave up 0 bases and V 0 bases, and 2 bases lay outside the gene matches. The CDR3 runs to 16 residues. The CDR3 sequence is CASSQDPSGSTDTQYF. CDR3 in DNA: TGCGCCAGCAGCCAAGATCCTAGCGGGAGCACAGATACGCAGTATTTT.